The text below deals with one TCR beta chain. This sample stems from a study of blood T cell repertoires in COVID-19. Overall study: PBMCs, B-cell-depleted T cells, or T cells were the source of the cDNA or gDNA that made up the material.

Participant-given clinical history determined each cohort assignment. In the source study's methods: Nucleated cell number was recorded as an estimate derived from reference gene primer amplification. Repertoires were generated with immunoSEQ multiplex PCR, while TCRdb's copy carries only in-frame clones and drops some. V, J and clone size were drawn from that table, and D and trimming were deduced from the DNA. The table records roughly 130,000 clones, roughly four fifths of them present only once. Germline V lookup: CDR1 MNHEY, CDR2 SVGAGI. V shed 2 bases and J shed 0 bases, with 13 bases lying between them. The CDR3 has 16 amino acids.

Specimen: PBMCs or T cells enriched from blood (not recorded which). The chain has TRBV6-5 and TRBJ1-1; D gene unclear. This TCR derives from a man aged 50-59 years who had recovered from COVID-19. This chain's CDR3 is CASSYGRPPLNTEAFF. CDR3 nucleotide sequence: TGTGCCAGCAGTTACGGGCGTCCCCCGTTGAACACTGAAGCTTTCTTT.